This entry lists 22 T cell receptor beta chains sequenced from one sample in a study of cytomegalovirus exposure and HLA in healthy donors (dated by TCRdb to 2017 to 2019). The method was the immunoSEQ multiplex PCR assay. A mixture of 60 forward primers for TCR Vbeta segments and 13 reverse primers for TCR Jbeta segments was used in the multiplex PCR. TCRdb took this table from immuneACCESS and kept in-frame rearrangements with V and J called. Such tables lack part of the clones; where checked against another copy, unresolved V genes explain under half of the gap, and the rest is unexplained. This sample lists approximately 130,000 clones; about 77% were detected once. The top ten hold under 1.5% of the sample. The sequenced material came from PBMCs. The receptor set was obtained from a man aged 50 to 60 in good health and CMV-seronegative.

J is TRBJ1-5 and V is TRBV7-8; a possible D gene is TRBD1 (5 bases). The CDR3 has 16 residues. Germline CDR1 is SGHVS and CDR2 is FQNEAQ. V was cut by 4 bases and J by 0 bases, with 13 bases left in between. This chain's CDR3 is CASSSIPQGSNQPQHF. In nucleotides, the CDR3 is TGTGCCAGCAGCTCGATTCCGCAGGGTAGCAATCAGCCCCAGCATTTT.

This clone was seen only once. The chain recombines TRBV6-6 with TRBJ1-2; D is unresolved. The CDR3 has 11 amino acids. The germline V and J ends were trimmed by 4 bases and 3 bases, with 3 bases remaining between them. Germline V CDR1 and CDR2: MNHNY, SVGAGI (reference sequence). The CDR3 loop is CASSSDYGYTF. The CDR3 DNA reads TGTGCCAGCAGTTCGGACTATGGCTACACCTTC.

The chain carries TRBV30 and TRBJ2-7; no firm D call. This CDR3 spans 13 amino acids. Germline CDR1 is GTSNPN and CDR2 is SVGIG (reference sequence). Deletions cut 0 bases from V and 0 bases from J, with 6 bases between. CDR3 residues: CAWSVRLSYEQYF. DNA of the CDR3: TGTGCCTGGAGTGTACGACTCTCCTACGAGCAGTACTTC.

The V and J genes are TRBV5-4 and TRBJ1-5; 9 bases agree with TRBD1. The CDR3 covers 16 residues. Trimming removed 0 bases from V and 6 bases from J; junction bases left unmatched: 7. The germline V gene has CDR1 SGHNT and CDR2 YYREEE (reference sequence). The CDR3 loop is CASSLGPRTGVQPQHF. CDR3 nucleotide sequence: TGTGCCAGCAGCTTGGGGCCGCGGACAGGGGTTCAGCCCCAGCATTTT.

CDR3 protein: CASSLLVGDLARNQPQHF. CDR3 sequence (DNA): TGTGCCAGCAGCTTATTGGTAGGAGATCTGGCGAGAAATCAGCCCCAGCATTTT. This chain links TRBV7-8 with TRBJ1-5, with no clear D. V lost 2 bases and J 4 bases, leaving 21 bases between the germline ends. This CDR3 has 18 residues. In germline, CDR1 is SGHVS, CDR2 FQNEAQ. Full variable domain (missing parts from reference TRBV7-8 and TRBJ1-5): GAGVSQSPRYKVAKRGQDVALRCDPISGHVSLFWYQQALGQGPEFLTYFQNEAQLDKSGLPSDRFFAERPEGSVSTLKIQRTQQEDSAVYLCASSLLVGDLARNQPQHFGDGTRLSIL.

The chain employs TRBV2 and TRBJ2-6; D is possibly TRBD1 (6 bases). The V and J ends lost 4 bases and 0 bases respectively, with 19 bases between them. CDR1 is SNHLY and CDR2 is FYNNEI in the germline V gene. The CDR3 has 19 residues. The CDR3 DNA follows: TGTGCCAGCAGTGGCGTTCAAGGGGGTTCAGACTCTGGGGCCAACGTCCTGACTTTC. It specifies CASSGVQGGSDSGANVLTF.

V gene TRBV28 combines with J gene TRBJ1-2; no reliable D call. The CDR3 is made up of 13 amino acids. From germline, CDR1 is MDHEN and CDR2 SYDVKM. The V gene lost 3 bases and the J gene lost 8 bases, with 13 bases spanning the gap. The CDR3 nucleotides read TGTGCCAGCAGTTTGGAGTTCTCGAGGGGCTACACCTTC. It yields the protein CASSLEFSRGYTF.

The chain has TRBV6-6 and TRBJ2-1; TRBD1 aligns across 11 bases. Germline V lookup: CDR1 MNHNY, CDR2 SVGAGI (reference sequence). The trim removed 0 bases at V and 7 bases at J, leaving 5 bases unmatched. This CDR3 region has 16 residues. CDR3 sequence: CASSYSLDRGPNEQFF. In nucleotides, the CDR3 is TGTGCCAGCAGTTACTCCTTGGACAGGGGGCCGAATGAGCAGTTCTTC.

The V gene is TRBV5-1, the J gene TRBJ2-7; TRBD1 matches 8 bases. The CDR3 has 15 amino acids. Trimming removed 4 bases from V and 2 bases from J; junction bases left unmatched: 8. Germline values: CDR1 SGHRS, CDR2 YFSETQ. The CDR3 region is CASSAQGAEAYEQYF. As DNA, the CDR3 is TGCGCCAGCAGCGCCCAGGGGGCCGAAGCCTACGAGCAGTACTTC.

The J gene is TRBJ2-5, the V gene TRBV28; TRBD1 might be the D (5 bases). CDR1 is MDHEN, CDR2 SYDVKM, per germline. Trimming removed 3 bases at V and 8 bases at J, with 10 bases between. The CDR3 extends over 12 amino acids. This CDR3 reads CASSFNTGTQYF. CDR3 sequence (DNA): TGTGCCAGCAGTTTCAATACAGGTACCCAGTACTTC.

With regard to this clone: Other DNA sequences in this specimen translate into the identical CDR3. The chain has TRBV5-1 and TRBJ2-1, with D possibly TRBD2 on 5 matching bases. The length of the CDR3 is 15 residues. Germline V gene sequence: CDR1 SGHRS, CDR2 YFSETQ. The V and J ends lost 1 base and 0 bases respectively, with 8 bases between them. The CDR3 DNA is TGCGCCAGCAGCTTGTCGGGAAGCTCCTACAATGAGCAGTTCTTC. This gives the protein CASSLSGSSYNEQFF.

The V and J genes are TRBV28 and TRBJ2-5, with TRBD2 as a possible D gene (6 bases). The germline gives CDR1 MDHEN, CDR2 SYDVKM. V was trimmed by 2 bases and J by 5 bases, leaving 18 bases between them. CDR3 length: 16 amino acids. The CDR3 region is CASSLIGQGGGETQYF. In DNA, the CDR3 is TGTGCCAGCAGTTTAATAGGCCAGGGAGGTGGGGAGACCCAGTACTTC.

Remarks on this clone: The sample contains more than one DNA sequence encoding this CDR3. The chain carries TRBV5-4 and TRBJ2-7, with D possibly being TRBD1 (5 bases). The CDR3 spans 15 residues. Germline assignment: CDR1 SGHNT and CDR2 YYREEE (reference sequence). The V gene lost 2 bases and the J gene lost 4 bases, with 16 bases spanning the gap. The CDR3 is CASSFMDIAGYEQYF. CDR3 DNA sequence: TGTGCCAGCAGCTTTATGGACATTGCAGGGTACGAGCAGTACTTC.

The chain combines TRBV21-1 with TRBJ2-3; whether TRBD2, the table's D call, matches the DNA was not checked. TRBV21-1 is given as a pseudogene. The CDR3 runs to 18 residues. The CDR3 DNA sequence: TGTGCCAGCGGAGCGCAGAACGGGACTAGCGGTCACACAGATACGCAGTATTTT. Translating it yields CASGAQNGTSGHTDTQYF.

This clone was picked up a small number of times. V gene TRBV4-3 combines with J gene TRBJ1-4, with 8 bases fitting TRBD1. CDR1 and CDR2 (germline): LGHNA, YSLEER. V trimming: 3 bases; J trimming: 12 bases; junction bases outside the gene matches: 9. The length of the CDR3 is 14 residues. Here the CDR3 reads CASSHRTGSVELFF. CDR3 DNA sequence: TGCGCCAGCAGCCACCGGACAGGGTCGGTAGAACTGTTTTTT.

The genes are TRBV5-8 and TRBJ2-2, with D perhaps TRBD1 (6 bases). Germline CDR1 is SGHTS and CDR2 is YDEGEE. The CDR3 extends over 14 amino acids. V was trimmed by 2 bases and J by 1 base, leaving 6 bases between them. CDR3 in DNA: TGTGCCAGCAGCTTAGGGGGGAACACCGGGGAGCTGTTTTTT. As protein: CASSLGGNTGELFF.

J is TRBJ2-3 and V is TRBV5-4; 9 nucleotides match TRBD2. V was clipped by 6 bases and J by 4 bases; unmatched bases: 3. Germline CDR1 is SGHNT and CDR2 is YYREEE (reference sequence). This CDR3 spans 13 amino acids. DNA of the CDR3: TGTGCCAGCACTAGCGGGATCTCAGATACGCAGTATTTT. Translated, it gives CASTSGISDTQYF.

The chain carries TRBV7-9 and TRBJ2-5; 7 bases fit TRBD2. CDR1 is SEHNR and CDR2 is FQNEAQ in the germline V gene (reference sequence). The CDR3 has 14 amino acids. The V gene end was trimmed by 3 bases and the J gene end by 4 bases; junction bases not matched to a gene: 5. CDR3 loop: CASSFPGRGETQYF. CDR3 coding DNA: TGTGCCAGCAGCTTCCCAGGGAGGGGAGAGACCCAGTACTTC.

This clone came up once. The chain recombines TRBV4-1 with TRBJ2-3, with D uncertain. Germline assignment: CDR1 MGHRA and CDR2 YSYEKL. The CDR3 runs to 15 residues. Trimming shortened V by 4 bases and J by 2 bases, and 13 bases separated the two germline ends. CDR3 amino acids: CASSRGVDSTDTQYF. CDR3 coding DNA: TGCGCCAGCAGCCGCGGCGTAGACTCCACAGATACGCAGTATTTT.

The V gene is TRBV30, the J gene TRBJ1-4, with TRBD1 as a possible D gene (6 bases). The germline V gene has CDR1 GTSNPN and CDR2 SVGIG (reference sequence). This CDR3 comprises 15 residues. Trimming removed 1 base from V and 8 bases from J, with 17 bases in between. The CDR3 spells CAWSEIKGGGEKLFF. CDR3 DNA sequence: TGTGCCTGGAGTGAAATTAAGGGAGGGGGAGAAAAACTGTTTTTT.

The chain links TRBV6-5 to TRBJ1-5; maybe TRBD1 (6 bases). Trimming took off 5 bases at V and 4 bases at J, with 15 bases between the two ends. The CDR3 consists of 15 residues. From germline, CDR1 is MNHEY and CDR2 SVGAGI. CDR3 protein: CASSQTGFRNQPQHF. The CDR3 DNA is TGTGCCAGCAGTCAAACAGGGTTTAGGAATCAGCCCCAGCATTTT.

There are a few counts of this clone. The V call is TRBV5-4, the J call TRBJ2-2, with 11 bases matching TRBD2. Trimming at V came to 4 bases and at J to 8 bases, leaving 7 bases not matched to a gene. The CDR3 runs to 15 residues. Germline lookup yields CDR1 SGHNT and CDR2 YYREEE (reference sequence). CDR3 amino acids: CASSPGLAERGELFF. The CDR3 DNA is TGTGCCAGCAGCCCGGGACTAGCGGAGCGGGGGGAGCTGTTTTTT.